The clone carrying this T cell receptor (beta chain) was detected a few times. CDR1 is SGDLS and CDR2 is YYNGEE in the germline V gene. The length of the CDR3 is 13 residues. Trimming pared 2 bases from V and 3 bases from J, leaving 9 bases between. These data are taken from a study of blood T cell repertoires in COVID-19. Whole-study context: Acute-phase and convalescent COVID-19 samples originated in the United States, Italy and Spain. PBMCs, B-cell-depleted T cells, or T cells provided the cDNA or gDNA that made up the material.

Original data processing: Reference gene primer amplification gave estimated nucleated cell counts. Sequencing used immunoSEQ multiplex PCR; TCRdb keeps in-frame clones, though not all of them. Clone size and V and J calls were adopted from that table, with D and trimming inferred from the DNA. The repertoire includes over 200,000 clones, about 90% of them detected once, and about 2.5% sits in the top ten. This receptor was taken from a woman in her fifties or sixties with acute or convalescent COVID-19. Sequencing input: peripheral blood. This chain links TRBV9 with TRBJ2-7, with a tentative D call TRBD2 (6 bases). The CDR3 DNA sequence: TGTGCCAGCAGCGTCTCGGGGGACTACGAGCAGTACTTC. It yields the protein CASSVSGDYEQYF. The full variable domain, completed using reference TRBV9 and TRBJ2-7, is DSGVTQTPKHLITATGQRVTLRCSPRSGDLSVYWYQQSLDQGLQFLIQYYNGEERAKGNILERFSAQQFPDLHSELNLSSLELGDSALYFCASSVSGDYEQYFGPGTRLTVT.